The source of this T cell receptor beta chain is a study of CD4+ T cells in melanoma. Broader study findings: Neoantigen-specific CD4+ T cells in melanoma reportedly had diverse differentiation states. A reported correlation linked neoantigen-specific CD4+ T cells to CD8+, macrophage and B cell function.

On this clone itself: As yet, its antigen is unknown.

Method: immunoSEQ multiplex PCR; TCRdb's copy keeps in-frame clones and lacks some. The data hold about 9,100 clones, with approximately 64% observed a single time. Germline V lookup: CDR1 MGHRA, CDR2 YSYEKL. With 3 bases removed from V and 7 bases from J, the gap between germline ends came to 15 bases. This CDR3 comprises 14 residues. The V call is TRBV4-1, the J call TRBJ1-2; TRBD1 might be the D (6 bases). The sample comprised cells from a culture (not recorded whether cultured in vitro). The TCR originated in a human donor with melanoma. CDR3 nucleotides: TGCGCCAGCAGCCAGCTTAGGGGGAGTGGTGGCTACACCTTC. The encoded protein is CASSQLRGSGGYTF.